These 26 T cell receptor beta chains originate from one sample sequenced in a study of blood T cell repertoires in COVID-19 (dated by TCRdb to the early 2020s). Library preparation used the immunoSEQ multiplex PCR assay. TCRdb re-hosts the immuneACCESS table, in-frame sequences only. Its copies lack some clones; in the studies checked, an unresolved V gene accounts for under half of them, and the cause for the rest is not known. The sample has 80,000 to 95,000 clones on record, approximately 77% of them singletons. Of the sample, around a tenth falls within the top ten clones. The source material was peripheral blood. The receptors here all came from an elderly woman with acute or convalescent COVID-19.

The V gene is TRBV5-8, the J gene TRBJ1-1; TRBD1 might be the D (5 bases). Germline CDR1 and CDR2: SGHTS and YDEGEE. This CDR3 contains 13 residues. The V and J ends lost 5 bases and 5 bases respectively, with 13 bases between them. The CDR3 is CASRTQQGTEAFF. CDR3 DNA: TGTGCCAGCAGGACGCAGCAGGGTACTGAAGCTTTCTTT.

The chain carries TRBV5-4 and TRBJ2-5; 8 bases are a match to TRBD1. Germline assignment: CDR1 SGHNT and CDR2 YYREEE (reference sequence). The CDR3 is 15 residues long. V lost 3 bases, J lost 4 bases, and 8 bases stayed unmatched. The CDR3 DNA reads TGTGCCAGCAGCTCAGTAGCAGGGACAGGAGAGACCCAGTACTTC. This encodes CASSSVAGTGETQYF. The complete variable domain, with remaining parts taken from reference TRBV5-4 and TRBJ2-5, reads ETGVTQSPTHLIKTRGQQVTLRCSSQSGHNTVSWYQQALGQGPQFIFQYYREEENGRGNFPPRFSGLQFPNYSSELNVNALELDDSALYLCASSSVAGTGETQYFGPGTRLLVL.

This clone occurred a few times. V and J are TRBV5-1 and TRBJ2-7; 13 bases align to TRBD2. CDR3 length: 15 amino acids. Germline lookup yields CDR1 SGHRS and CDR2 YFSETQ. V gave up 1 base and J gave up 5 bases; unmatched junction bases: 3. CDR3 region: CASSLTSGGAHEQYF. CDR3 coding DNA: TGCGCCAGCAGCTTGACTAGCGGGGGGGCTCACGAGCAGTACTTC.

The chain has TRBV19 and TRBJ1-6; TRBD1 is a possible D gene (6 bases). Germline V gives CDR1 LNHDA, CDR2 SQIVND (reference sequence). The ends were cut back, 5 bases at V and 7 bases at J, with 18 bases in the middle. This CDR3 is 16 amino acids long. The CDR3 nucleotides are TGTGCCAGTAGTCAAAATCCGGGACACCCGAATTCACCCCTCCACTTT. Residues: CASSQNPGHPNSPLHF.

This chain uses TRBV2 with TRBJ1-5, with D unclear. Trimming removed 8 bases from V and 3 bases from J, with 11 bases in between. Germline loops: CDR1 SNHLY, CDR2 FYNNEI. The CDR3 loop spans 13 amino acids. The CDR3: CASREGPNQPQHF. CDR3 nucleotide sequence: TGTGCCAGCCGGGAGGGTCCCAATCAGCCCCAGCATTTT.

The chain carries TRBV2 and TRBJ2-7; the D is unclear. The CDR3 is 12 amino acids. Trimming left V 2 bases short and J 6 bases short, with 8 bases between. Germline lookup yields CDR1 SNHLY and CDR2 FYNNEI. CDR3 bases: TGTGCCAGCAGTGAACAGTATTTCGAGCAGTACTTC. Translation: CASSEQYFEQYF.

This clone was recorded a few times. The gene calls are TRBV6-5 and TRBJ1-4; 9 bases agree with TRBD1. CDR1 is MNHEY, CDR2 SVGAGI, per germline. The CDR3 contains 15 residues. V shed 2 bases, J shed 6 bases, and the junction held 4 bases outside the gene matches. The CDR3 DNA reads as TGTGCCAGCAGTTACACTACAGGGGGCGATGAAAAACTGTTTTTT. Its protein is CASSYTTGGDEKLFF.

This clone was picked up one time. V and J are TRBV7-2 and TRBJ2-5, with a possible D match to TRBD2 (7 bases). The length of the CDR3 is 16 residues. Per the germline V gene, CDR1 is SGHTA and CDR2 is FQGNSA. V lost 5 bases to trimming and J lost 2 bases, with 18 bases between them. The CDR3 loop reads CASSPGAGALQETQYF. The CDR3 DNA follows: TGTGCCAGCAGCCCCGGGGCGGGGGCCCTGCAAGAGACCCAGTACTTC.

Points on this clone: The junction departs from the called germline gene at one end, perhaps through a read error. This sequence joins TRBV9 and TRBJ2-7; D may be TRBD2 (5 bases). Per germline, CDR1 SGDLS and CDR2 YYNGEE. CDR3 size: 15 residues. The CDR3, as DNA: TGTGCCAGCAGCGTAGGAGGGTTACCCTCCCACGAGCAGTACTTC. Translating gives CASSVGGLPSHEQYF.

This chain links TRBV6-5 with TRBJ1-2; no clear D gene. Trimming pared 6 bases from V and 13 bases from J, leaving 18 bases between. Germline V gene sequence: CDR1 MNHEY, CDR2 SVGAGI. This CDR3 is 12 amino acids long. CDR3 region: CASSPDLKASTF. CDR3 bases: TGTGCCAGCAGCCCCGACTTGAAGGCGAGCACCTTC.

The chain joins TRBV4-3 to TRBJ1-2; the D is unclear. This CDR3 is built from 13 residues. Trimming took 0 bases from V and 4 from J, leaving 6 bases between them. Germline assignment: CDR1 LGHNA and CDR2 YSLEER. The CDR3 here is CASSQENTYGYTF. The CDR3 DNA follows: TGCGCCAGCAGCCAAGAAAACACCTATGGCTACACCTTC.

This clone was detected a few times. J is TRBJ1-2 and V is TRBV30; D perhaps matches TRBD1 (6 bases). The germline gives CDR1 GTSNPN, CDR2 SVGIG (reference sequence). The CDR3 runs to 12 residues. The V end was cut by 0 bases, the J end by 12 bases, with 14 bases between. CDR3 in DNA: TGTGCCTGGAGTGTTCCGTCTGGGGGCAACACCTTC. Its translation: CAWSVPSGGNTF.

The chain is built from TRBV27 and TRBJ2-7, with 8 bases lining up with TRBD2. V shed 7 bases and J 0 bases; nucleotides not matched to a gene: 8. This CDR3 has 15 amino acids. Germline assignment: CDR1 MNHEY and CDR2 SMNVEV (reference sequence). CDR3 coding DNA: TGTGCCAGCACCACAAGCGGGGGAGTCTCCTACGAGCAGTACTTC. This codes for CASTTSGGVSYEQYF.

The J gene is TRBJ2-7, the V gene TRBV5-6; D is undetermined. Germline V gene data show CDR1 as SGHDT and CDR2 as YYEEEE. The CDR3 is made up of 16 amino acids. Deletions cut 0 bases from V and 0 bases from J, with 13 bases between. CDR3 in DNA: TGTGCCAGCAGCTTGGCCGGTACCACTGGCTCCTACGAGCAGTACTTC. It encodes CASSLAGTTGSYEQYF.

The rearrangement links TRBV27 to TRBJ1-1; 9 positions match TRBD1. Germline CDR1 is MNHEY and CDR2 is SMNVEV (reference sequence). The CDR3 is 14 amino acids. Trimming removed 6 bases from V and 4 bases from J; junction bases left unmatched: 6. CDR3 sequence: CASSSDRGFTEAFF. In DNA, the CDR3 is TGTGCCAGCAGCTCAGACAGGGGGTTCACTGAAGCTTTCTTT.

V and J are TRBV29-1 and TRBJ1-4; D perhaps matches TRBD1 (6 bases). V was shortened by 7 bases and J by 4 bases, with 19 bases between the two germline ends. The germline CDR1 and CDR2 sequences are SQVTM and ANQGSEA. The CDR3 contains 15 residues. The CDR3 loop is CSAGVQDRLNEKLFF. DNA for the CDR3: TGCAGCGCCGGGGTCCAGGACAGACTTAATGAAAAACTGTTTTTT. Drawing the rest from reference TRBV29-1 and TRBJ1-4, the complete variable domain is SAVISQKPSRDICQRGTSLTIQCQVDSQVTMMFWYRQQPGQSLTLIATANQGSEATYESGFVIDKFPISRPNLTFSTLTVSNMSPEDSSIYLCSAGVQDRLNEKLFFGSGTQLSVL.

This chain connects TRBV5-1 to TRBJ2-2, with 7 bases fitting TRBD2. Per germline, CDR1 SGHRS and CDR2 YFSETQ. The CDR3 is 16 amino acids. Trimming took 2 bases from V and 4 from J; bases not matched to a gene: 8. The CDR3 spells CASSLTASGLTGELFF. The CDR3 DNA follows: TGCGCCAGCAGCTTAACGGCTAGCGGTCTCACCGGGGAGCTGTTTTTT. Looking up the rest from reference TRBV5-1 and TRBJ2-2 gives the full variable domain: KAGVTQTPRYLIKTRGQQVTLSCSPISGHRSVSWYQQTPGQGLQFLFEYFSETQRNKGNFPGRFSGRQFSNSRSEMNVSTLELGDSALYLCASSLTASGLTGELFFGEGSRLTVL.

The chain combines TRBV7-9 with TRBJ2-2; TRBD1 matches 7 bases. This CDR3 is 15 amino acids long. The junction had 6 bases not matched to a gene; V was cut back by 4 bases and J by 4 bases. Germline CDR1 is SEHNR and CDR2 is FQNEAQ (reference sequence). The CDR3 sequence: CASSSPGQSTGELFF. DNA of the CDR3: TGTGCCAGCAGCTCTCCGGGACAGAGCACCGGGGAGCTGTTTTTT.

By its share, this clone is medium-sized. This chain joins TRBV28 and TRBJ2-7; the D is unclear. The germline CDR1 and CDR2 sequences are MDHEN and SYDVKM. The CDR3 contains 15 residues. V gave up 2 bases and J gave up 2 bases, with 13 bases separating them. CDR3 sequence reads: CASSLAGPKTYEQYF. CDR3 in DNA: TGTGCCAGCAGTTTAGCAGGCCCTAAAACCTACGAGCAGTACTTC.

The chain recombines TRBV15 with TRBJ1-5, with 7 bases matching TRBD1. Germline values: CDR1 LNHNV, CDR2 YYDKDF (reference sequence). CDR3 size: 16 residues. Losses at the gene ends were 4 bases for V and 5 bases for J; bases not matched to a gene: 11. CDR3 region: CATSTSRGLGDQPQHF. The CDR3 DNA sequence: TGTGCCACCAGCACAAGTAGGGGGCTCGGGGATCAGCCCCAGCATTTT.

CDR3 in DNA: TGTGCCAGCAGCCAAGATCCCCTTCCCTACGAGCAGTACTTC. Translation gives CASSQDPLPYEQYF. The chain links TRBV3-1 (or the pseudogene TRBV3-2) to TRBJ2-7; D is ambiguous. Germline V CDR1 and CDR2: LGHDT, YNNKEL (reference sequence). V was trimmed by 0 bases and J by 2 bases, leaving 8 bases between them. CDR3 length equals 14 residues.

This chain connects TRBV30 to TRBJ2-3; no reliable D call. Germline values: CDR1 GTSNPN, CDR2 SVGIG (reference sequence). CDR3 length equals 13 residues. Trimming took off 1 base at V and 2 bases at J, with 7 bases between the two ends. The CDR3 loop reads CAWSGGYTDTQYF. In nucleotides, the CDR3 is TGTGCCTGGAGTGGCGGATACACAGATACGCAGTATTTT.

The gene calls are TRBV30 and TRBJ2-1; 12 bases match TRBD1. The germline V gene encodes CDR1 GTSNPN and CDR2 SVGIG (reference sequence). The CDR3 consists of 17 residues. V dropped 2 bases and J dropped 2; count of bases not matched to a gene: 7. CDR3 residues: CAWSSGTGGLPYNEQFF. CDR3 nucleotides: TGTGCCTGGAGTTCCGGGACAGGGGGCCTACCCTACAATGAGCAGTTCTTC.

This clone was detected only a few times. J is TRBJ2-7 and V is TRBV19; D may be TRBD1 (6 bases). From germline, CDR1 is LNHDA and CDR2 SQIVND (reference sequence). Trimming removed 6 bases at V and 0 bases at J, with 9 bases between. The CDR3 contains 13 residues. CDR3 sequence reads: CASRDSSSYEQYF. The CDR3 DNA is TGTGCCAGTAGGGACAGTTCCTCCTACGAGCAGTACTTC.

J is TRBJ2-3 and V is TRBV6-5, with D maybe TRBD2 (5 bases). The V end lost 7 bases, the J end lost 1 base, and 9 bases lay between the germline ends. This CDR3 contains 13 residues. The germline gives CDR1 MNHEY, CDR2 SVGAGI. The CDR3 DNA sequence: TGTGCCAGCAAGGGAGACGGCACAGATACGCAGTATTTT. Translated, it gives CASKGDGTDTQYF.

This chain joins TRBV19 and TRBJ1-5, with D perhaps matching TRBD1 (5 bases). Germline values: CDR1 LNHDA, CDR2 SQIVND (reference sequence). Trimming left V 1 base short and J 3 bases short, with 13 bases between. This CDR3 comprises 16 residues. CDR3 DNA sequence: TGTGCCAGTAGTATAGGGGCTAGACAGAACAATCAGCCCCAGCATTTT. Amino acids: CASSIGARQNNQPQHF. The entire variable domain, with the rest obtained from reference TRBV19 and TRBJ1-5, is as follows: DGGITQSPKYLFRKEGQNVTLSCEQNLNHDAMYWYRQDPGQGLRLIYYSQIVNDFQKGDIAEGYSVSREKKESFPLTVTSAQKNPTAFYLCASSIGARQNNQPQHFGDGTRLSIL.